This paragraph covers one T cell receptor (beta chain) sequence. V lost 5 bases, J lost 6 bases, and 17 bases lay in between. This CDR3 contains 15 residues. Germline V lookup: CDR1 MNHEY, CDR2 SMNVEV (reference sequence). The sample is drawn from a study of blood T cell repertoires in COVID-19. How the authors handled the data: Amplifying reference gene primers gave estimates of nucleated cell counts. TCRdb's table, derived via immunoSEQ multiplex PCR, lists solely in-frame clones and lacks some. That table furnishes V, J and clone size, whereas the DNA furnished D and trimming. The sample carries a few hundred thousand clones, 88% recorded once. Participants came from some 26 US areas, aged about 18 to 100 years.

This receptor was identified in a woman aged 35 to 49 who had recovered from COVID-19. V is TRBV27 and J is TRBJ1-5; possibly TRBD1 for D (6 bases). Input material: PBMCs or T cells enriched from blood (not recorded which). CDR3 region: CASSPRGDIAQPQHF. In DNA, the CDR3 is TGTGCCAGCAGTCCCCGAGGGGACATTGCTCAGCCCCAGCATTTT.